A single sample gave rise to the 27 T cell receptor beta chains below, sequenced in a study of blood T cell repertoires in COVID-19. TCRdb's copy holds only in-frame clones and misses some; the assay was immunoSEQ multiplex PCR. Counted here are around 230,000 clones, about 79% occurring once; the ten biggest clones make up over 7.5%. The sequenced material came from peripheral blood. The receptors shown here come from an elderly woman with acute or convalescent COVID-19.

The chain has TRBV6-2 or TRBV6-3 and TRBJ1-1, with 9 positions matching TRBD1. The CDR3 covers 16 residues. V shed 2 bases, J shed 0 bases, and the junction held 4 bases outside the gene matches. Germline V gene lookup returns CDR1 MNHEY and CDR2 SVGEGT. CDR3 sequence (DNA): TGTGCCAGCAGTTACCCCGGACAGGGGTTGAACACTGAAGCTTTCTTT. Amino acid sequence: CASSYPGQGLNTEAFF.

The chain is built from TRBV5-1 and TRBJ2-7; TRBD1 matches at 7 bases. The CDR3 consists of 14 residues. Looked up from germline, CDR1 is SGHRS and CDR2 is YFSETQ. Trimming cost V 5 bases and J 6 bases; bases outside gene matches: 11. The CDR3 bases are TGCGCCAGCAGTCTTAGGACAGGAGGCTCCGAGCAGTACTTC. Translation: CASSLRTGGSEQYF.

The CDR3 is CASSPLNSLETQYF. For the CDR3, the DNA is TGTGCCAGCAGCCCCCTGAATAGCCTGGAGACCCAGTACTTC. V usage is TRBV7-9 and J usage is TRBJ2-5; D not resolved. CDR1 is SEHNR, CDR2 FQNEAQ, per germline (reference sequence). Trimming stripped 5 bases from V and 5 bases from J, with 15 bases between. This CDR3 is 14 amino acids long.

This sequence joins TRBV5-4 and TRBJ1-1; D ambiguous. The CDR3 length is 15 residues. Trimming left V 0 bases short and J 1 base short, with 10 bases between. The germline gives CDR1 SGHNT, CDR2 YYREEE (reference sequence). The CDR3 protein is CASSLAREGNTEAFF. DNA for the CDR3: TGTGCCAGCAGCTTGGCCAGAGAGGGGAACACTGAAGCTTTCTTT.

V gene TRBV6-1 combines with J gene TRBJ1-2; TRBD1 might be the D (6 bases). Germline CDR1 reads MNHNS; CDR2 reads SASEGT. This CDR3 is 14 amino acids long. With 0 bases removed from V and 8 bases from J, the gap between germline ends came to 13 bases. In nucleotides, the CDR3 is TGTGCCAGCAGTGAAGCAGGGGGGGCGCGGGGCTACACCTTC. This codes for CASSEAGGARGYTF.

The chain has TRBV2 and TRBJ1-5; 7 bases line up with TRBD1. This CDR3 contains 15 residues. Per germline, CDR1 SNHLY and CDR2 FYNNEI. V shed 2 bases and J 9 bases; nucleotides not matched to a gene: 10. CDR3 region: CASSEWRTGSPPQHF. CDR3 coding DNA: TGTGCCAGCAGTGAATGGAGGACAGGTTCTCCGCCCCAGCATTTT.

In regard to this clone: A far larger clone is only one base removed, so a read error is likely. The chain employs TRBV11-2 and TRBJ2-3; 8 bases are shared with TRBD2. Trimming removed 4 bases from V and 4 bases from J; junction bases left unmatched: 4. The CDR3 extends over 14 amino acids. CDR1 and CDR2 from the germline V gene are SGHAT and FQNNGV. DNA of the CDR3: TGTGCCAGCAGCTCCCGGGGGGGCTCAGATACGCAGTATTTT. Its protein product is CASSSRGGSDTQYF.

The chain carries TRBV2 and TRBJ1-4; D possibly corresponds to TRBD1 (6 bases). This CDR3 is 15 amino acids long. Trimming took 6 bases from V and 8 from J, leaving 19 bases between them. In germline, CDR1 is SNHLY, CDR2 FYNNEI. The CDR3 DNA reads as TGTGCCAGCAGCGACGGACAGTTGATCGGGGAAAAACTGTTTTTT. Translating gives CASSDGQLIGEKLFF.

This chain joins TRBV28 and TRBJ2-1; 12 positions agree with TRBD2. The germline V gene has CDR1 MDHEN and CDR2 SYDVKM. With 7 bases clipped from V and 2 bases from J, the junction kept 3 bases outside the gene matches. The CDR3 consists of 15 residues. CDR3: CASTLAGGAYNEQFF. The CDR3 region has the DNA TGTGCCAGCACCCTAGCGGGGGGGGCCTACAATGAGCAGTTCTTC. The variable domain in full, with the rest retrieved from reference TRBV28 and TRBJ2-1, is DVKVTQSSRYLVKRTGEKVFLECVQDMDHENMFWYRQDPGLGLRLIYFSYDVKMKEKGDIPEGYSVSREKKERFSLILESASTNQTSMYLCASTLAGGAYNEQFFGPGTRLTVL.

The J gene is TRBJ1-1, the V gene TRBV11-2; a weak D match, TRBD1 (5 bases). The length of the CDR3 is 16 residues. Trimming left V 5 bases short and J 0 bases short, with 16 bases between. Germline V CDR1 and CDR2: SGHAT, FQNNGV. As DNA, the CDR3 is TGTGCCAGCAGCCCGGGGGTCGGTCCGTTGAACACTGAAGCTTTCTTT. Translating it yields CASSPGVGPLNTEAFF.

DNA of the CDR3: TGTGCCAGCAGTTTATCCCAGGGGAACTACGAGCAGTACTTC. This gives the protein CASSLSQGNYEQYF. The V call is TRBV27, the J call TRBJ2-7; possibly TRBD1 for D (6 bases). Between the trimmed V and J ends, which lost 0 bases and 3 bases, there was a span of 9 bases. CDR3 length: 14 amino acids. Germline V gene data show CDR1 as MNHEY and CDR2 as SMNVEV (reference sequence).

The V gene is TRBV6-1, the J gene TRBJ1-6, with unresolved D. Germline V gene data show CDR1 as MNHNS and CDR2 as SASEGT. V was clipped by 2 bases and J by 10 bases, with 9 bases between them. This CDR3 is 13 amino acids long. CDR3: CASSESGRSPLHF. CDR3 DNA sequence: TGTGCCAGCAGTGAATCCGGGAGATCACCCCTCCACTTT.

This rearrangement joins TRBV11-2 to TRBJ2-7; D is perhaps TRBD2 (7 bases). The CDR3 has 16 residues. Germline CDR1 reads SGHAT; CDR2 reads FQNNGV. V lost 5 bases and J 4 bases, leaving 21 bases between the germline ends. CDR3 region: CASSLSGGGAEYEQYF. The CDR3 DNA sequence: TGTGCCAGCAGCCTCTCTGGAGGGGGGGCCGAATACGAGCAGTACTTC.

The rearrangement links TRBV28 to TRBJ2-1; 8 nucleotides align to TRBD1. The CDR3 covers 15 residues. The germline gives CDR1 MDHEN, CDR2 SYDVKM. Trimming took 5 bases from V and 7 from J; bases not matched to a gene: 10. This CDR3 reads CASSGRTGSGNEQFF. As DNA, the CDR3 is TGTGCCAGCAGTGGTAGGACAGGGAGTGGGAATGAGCAGTTCTTC.

The genes are TRBV19 and TRBJ2-2; D perhaps matches TRBD1 (6 bases). Germline CDR1 LNHDA, CDR2 SQIVND (reference sequence). The CDR3 totals 17 residues. With 7 bases removed from V and 4 bases from J, the gap between germline ends came to 22 bases. In DNA, the CDR3 is TGTGCCAGTACCGCAAGGCGACAGGTCCTTTCCACCGGGGAGCTGTTTTTT. Encoded protein: CASTARRQVLSTGELFF.

The rearrangement links TRBV5-1 to TRBJ2-2; tentative D call: TRBD2 (5 bases). The CDR3 length is 17 residues. The V gene's germline CDR1 is SGHRS and CDR2 YFSETQ. With 0 bases removed from V and 0 bases from J, the gap between germline ends came to 12 bases. CDR3 loop: CASSLEPRLPNTGELFF. DNA for the CDR3: TGCGCCAGCAGCTTGGAGCCCAGACTACCGAACACCGGGGAGCTGTTTTTT.

The chain carries TRBV5-4 and TRBJ2-3, with 9 bases that match TRBD2. The V and J ends lost 5 bases and 3 bases, in that order; junction bases with no gene match: 10. Germline-derived CDR1 and CDR2 are SGHNT and YYREEE (reference sequence). CDR3 length equals 16 residues. Here the CDR3 DNA reads TGTGCCAGCAGGACCGGGAGCGGGGGGCTGACAGATACGCAGTATTTT. It encodes CASRTGSGGLTDTQYF.

This clone was found many times. CDR3 protein: CATSRDGSGVETQYF. The CDR3 region has the DNA TGTGCCACCAGCAGAGATGGGAGCGGGGTTGAGACCCAGTACTTC. The V and J genes are TRBV15 and TRBJ2-5, with 7 bases lining up with TRBD2. The CDR3 has 15 amino acids. The germline V gene encodes CDR1 LNHNV and CDR2 YYDKDF (reference sequence). J was trimmed by 5 bases and V by 0 bases; bases with no gene match: 6.

The DNA of the CDR3 is TGTGCCAGCAGTGGTGCAAGGGGGTTGGGTGAGCAGTTCTTC. Protein product: CASSGARGLGEQFF. The chain uses TRBV2 and TRBJ2-1; maybe TRBD1 (6 bases). Germline CDR1 SNHLY, CDR2 FYNNEI. This CDR3 contains 14 residues. Trimming removed 4 bases from V and 9 bases from J, with 16 bases in between. The full variable domain, completed using reference TRBV2 and TRBJ2-1, is EPEVTQTPSHQVTQMGQEVILRCVPISNHLYFYWYRQILGQKVEFLVSFYNNEISEKSEIFDDQFSVERPDGSNFTLKIRSTKLEDSAMYFCASSGARGLGEQFFGPGTRLTVL.

The chain carries TRBV7-9 and TRBJ1-3; unclear D gene. With 4 bases removed from V and 2 bases from J, the gap between germline ends came to 12 bases. The germline CDR1 and CDR2 sequences are SEHNR and FQNEAQ (reference sequence). CDR3 length: 15 amino acids. This CDR3 is CASSSRGSAGNTIYF. The CDR3 DNA sequence: TGTGCCAGCAGCTCGAGAGGGTCTGCTGGAAACACCATATATTTT.

J is TRBJ2-7 and V is TRBV14, with a weak D call TRBD1 (6 bases). The germline V gene encodes CDR1 SGHDN and CDR2 FVKESK. V shed 3 bases and J shed 2 bases, with 14 bases lying between them. This CDR3 has 15 residues. CDR3 region: CASSHPTGPTYEQYF. As DNA, the CDR3 is TGTGCCAGCAGCCACCCGACAGGACCAACCTACGAGCAGTACTTC.

This clone has just a few counts. V and J are TRBV18 and TRBJ1-2; 7 nucleotides line up with TRBD1. With 2 bases clipped from V and 0 bases from J, the junction kept 15 bases outside the gene matches. This CDR3 is 19 amino acids long. CDR1 and CDR2 (germline): KGHSH, LQKENI. CDR3: CASSPFAPATGTANYGYTF. CDR3 sequence (DNA): TGTGCCAGCTCACCATTTGCCCCCGCGACCGGGACAGCTAACTATGGCTACACCTTC.

Remarks on this clone: Within the sample, other DNA sequences also encode this same CDR3. The J gene is TRBJ1-2, the V gene TRBV28; D is possibly TRBD1 (6 bases). Germline V CDR1 and CDR2: MDHEN, SYDVKM. The CDR3 runs 13 residues. Trimming cost V 6 bases and J 7 bases, with 15 bases left between them. The CDR3 DNA follows: TGTGCCAGCAGCCTTGGGGGAGGGGGTGGCTACACCTTC. It yields the protein CASSLGGGGGYTF.

The chain is built from TRBV6-6 and TRBJ2-7; TRBD2 might be the D (7 bases). The CDR3 has 13 residues. Trimming left V 8 bases short and J 4 bases short, with 15 bases between. Per the germline V gene, CDR1 is MNHNY and CDR2 is SVGAGI (reference sequence). The CDR3 DNA follows: TGTGCCAGCCACCGGGGGGCTGAATACGAGCAGTACTTC. This encodes CASHRGAEYEQYF.

The chain uses TRBV5-1 and TRBJ1-2; weak D call: TRBD1 (5 bases). V lost 4 bases and J 2 bases, leaving 15 bases between the germline ends. Germline assignment: CDR1 SGHRS and CDR2 YFSETQ. The CDR3 length is 15 residues. The DNA of the CDR3 is TGCGCCAGCAGCACCAATGGGGGGATCAACTATGGCTACACCTTC. It yields the protein CASSTNGGINYGYTF. The variable domain in full, completed from reference TRBV5-1 and TRBJ1-2, reads KAGVTQTPRYLIKTRGQQVTLSCSPISGHRSVSWYQQTPGQGLQFLFEYFSETQRNKGNFPGRFSGRQFSNSRSEMNVSTLELGDSALYLCASSTNGGINYGYTFGSGTRLTVV.

Written as DNA, the CDR3 is TGTGCCAGCGGTCACAGGAACCCAGAGACCCAGTACTTC. Translating it yields CASGHRNPETQYF. V gene TRBV28 combines with J gene TRBJ2-5; TRBD1 is a possible D gene (5 bases). The germline V and J ends were trimmed by 8 bases and 4 bases, with 14 bases remaining between them. The germline gives CDR1 MDHEN, CDR2 SYDVKM. The CDR3 spans 13 residues.

The V gene is TRBV7-3, the J gene TRBJ1-1, with 7 bases fitting TRBD1. This CDR3 contains 12 residues. CDR1 SGHTA and CDR2 FQGTGA come from the germline V gene. V gave up 6 bases and J gave up 4 bases; unmatched junction bases: 2. The CDR3 coding sequence is TGTGCCAGCAGTCCAGGGGGCACTGAAGCTTTCTTT. Its protein product is CASSPGGTEAFF.